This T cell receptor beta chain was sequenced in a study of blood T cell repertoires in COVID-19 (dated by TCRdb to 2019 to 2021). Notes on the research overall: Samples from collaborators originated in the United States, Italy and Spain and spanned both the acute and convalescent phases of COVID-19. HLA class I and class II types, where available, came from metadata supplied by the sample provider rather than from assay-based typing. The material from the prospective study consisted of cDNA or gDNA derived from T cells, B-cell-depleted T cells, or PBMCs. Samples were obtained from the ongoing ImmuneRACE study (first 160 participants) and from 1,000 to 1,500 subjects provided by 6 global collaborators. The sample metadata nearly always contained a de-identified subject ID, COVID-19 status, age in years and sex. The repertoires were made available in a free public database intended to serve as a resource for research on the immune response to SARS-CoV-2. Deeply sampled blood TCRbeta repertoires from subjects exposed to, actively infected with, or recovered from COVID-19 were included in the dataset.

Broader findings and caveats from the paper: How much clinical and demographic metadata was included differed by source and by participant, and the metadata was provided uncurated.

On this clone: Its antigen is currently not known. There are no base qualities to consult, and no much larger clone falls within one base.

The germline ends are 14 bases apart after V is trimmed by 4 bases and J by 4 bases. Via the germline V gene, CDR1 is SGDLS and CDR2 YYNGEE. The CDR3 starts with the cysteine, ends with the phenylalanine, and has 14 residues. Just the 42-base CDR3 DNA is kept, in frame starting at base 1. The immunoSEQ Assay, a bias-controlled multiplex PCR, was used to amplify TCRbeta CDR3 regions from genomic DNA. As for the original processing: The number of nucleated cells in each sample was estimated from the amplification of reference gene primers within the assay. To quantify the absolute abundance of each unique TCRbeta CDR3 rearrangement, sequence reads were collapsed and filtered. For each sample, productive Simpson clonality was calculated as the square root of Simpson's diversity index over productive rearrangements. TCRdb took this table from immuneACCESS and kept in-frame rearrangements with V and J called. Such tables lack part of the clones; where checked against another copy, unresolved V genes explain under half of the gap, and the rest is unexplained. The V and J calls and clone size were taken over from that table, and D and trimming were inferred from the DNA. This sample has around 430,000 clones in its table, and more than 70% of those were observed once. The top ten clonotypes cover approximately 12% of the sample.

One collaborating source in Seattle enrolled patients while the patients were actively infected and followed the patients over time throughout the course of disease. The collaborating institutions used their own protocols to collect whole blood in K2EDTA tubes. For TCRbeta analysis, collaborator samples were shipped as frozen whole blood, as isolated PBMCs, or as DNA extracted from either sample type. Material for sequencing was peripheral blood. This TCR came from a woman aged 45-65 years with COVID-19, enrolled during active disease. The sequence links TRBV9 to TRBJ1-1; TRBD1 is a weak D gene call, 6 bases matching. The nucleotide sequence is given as TGTGCCAGCAGCAGGTCGGGGGGCTCCACTGAAGCTTTCTTT. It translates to CASSRSGGSTEAFF.